These T cell receptor beta chains were read from a single sample in a study of a mutant IDH1 vaccine in newly diagnosed glioma. TCRdb keeps only in-frame clones here, not all; method: immunoSEQ multiplex PCR. The sample gives under 70,000 clones, 81% of which show up once; about 3.2% is in the top ten. Their antigens are not known. The sample consisted of PBMCs, taken from a glioma patient whose treatment included an IDH1 peptide vaccine. The origin of the receptors is a man aged 25 to 40 with glioma. CDR3s include the opening cysteine and the closing phenylalanine or tryptophan. The order of the fields is J gene, V gene, D gene, clone size, CDR3 DNA, CDR3 protein. A D gene is named only where the DNA matches it firmly. A clone size is listed for some rows: how often the clone was seen (once, few, many), or a class if it is expanded.

TRBJ2-1,TRBV27,.,.,TGTGCCAGCAGTTTATCCCTATACAATGAGCAGTTCTTC,CASSLSLYNEQFF
TRBJ2-1,TRBV12-5,.,.,TGTGCTAGTGACACCCACCGGGCGGGATACAATGAGCAGTTCTTC,CASDTHRAGYNEQFF
TRBJ2-4,TRBV13,TRBD1,.,TGTGCCAGCAGCTTTACACCGGGACAGAAAAACATTCAGTACTTC,CASSFTPGQKNIQYF
TRBJ1-1,TRBV7-8,.,.,TGTGCCAGCAGCCCCATGGTGAACACTGAAGCTTTCTTT,CASSPMVNTEAFF
TRBJ1-5,TRBV5-1,.,.,TGCGCCAGCAGCCGAGGGGGGGATAGCAATCAGCCCCAGCATTTT,CASSRGGDSNQPQHF
TRBJ1-1,TRBV7-2,.,.,TGTGCCAGCAGCCGTGACACGGTGAACACTGAAGCTTTCTTT,CASSRDTVNTEAFF
TRBJ1-1,TRBV2,.,few,TGTGCCAGCAAGGTGGGGTTTAGTGACACTGAAGCTTTCTTT,CASKVGFSDTEAFF
TRBJ1-1,TRBV7-2,.,.,TGTGCCAGCAGCTTAGAATTTGGGCGTCGGGGAACTGAAGCTTTCTTT,CASSLEFGRRGTEAFF
TRBJ1-1,TRBV6-5,.,few,TGTGCCAGCAGTTACTCTACAGGCGGCGACACTGAAGCTTTCTTT,CASSYSTGGDTEAFF
TRBJ2-4,TRBV2,.,.,TGTGCCAGCAGGACAGGGACTCCTCAGTACTTC,CASRTGTPQYF
TRBJ2-2,TRBV2,.,.,TGTGCCAGCAGTTCGGGGGAGGACACCGGGGAGCTGTTCTTT,CASSSGEDTGELFF